Listed below are T cell receptor beta chains from one sample, sequenced in a study of blood T cell repertoires in COVID-19. Repertoires were generated with immunoSEQ multiplex PCR, while TCRdb's copy carries only in-frame clones and drops some. The table records roughly 200,000 clones, around 79% of them present only once. Sequenced sample: peripheral blood. The receptors were sampled from a woman aged 40 to 49 with COVID-19, enrolled during active disease. Both conserved end residues are part of each CDR3. The order of the fields is CDR3 DNA, CDR3 protein, J gene, V gene, clone size, D gene. A D gene is named only where the DNA matches it firmly. Some rows mark clone size as missing; the rest say once, few, many or name a class of expanded clone.

TGTGCCAGCAGCTTAAATGCCAGGGGTTCCGGCACAGATACGCAGTATTTT	CASSLNARGSGTDTQYF	TRBJ2-3	TRBV11-3	NA	NA
TGTGCCTGGGGCCAGGGATTCTCTGGAAACACCATATATTTT	CAWGQGFSGNTIYF	TRBJ1-3	TRBV30	NA	NA
TGTGCCAGCAGTGGACTACAACCCTACGAGCAGTACTTC	CASSGLQPYEQYF	TRBJ2-7	TRBV2	NA	NA
TGTGCCAGCAGCCCTATGGCAGCGGGGGGGCTTAATGAGCAGTTCTTC	CASSPMAAGGLNEQFF	TRBJ2-1	TRBV7-2	NA	TRBD2
TGTGCCAGCACAGTACAGGGTCCCAGTCAGCCCCAGCATTTT	CASTVQGPSQPQHF	TRBJ1-5	TRBV6-6	few	NA
TGTGCCAGCTCTCAATCCACAGGGGGAGGGAACACTGAAGCTTTCTTT	CASSQSTGGGNTEAFF	TRBJ1-1	TRBV18	NA	TRBD1
TGTGCCAGCAGCTTACGACAGGTTGAAAAACTGTTTTTT	CASSLRQVEKLFF	TRBJ1-4	TRBV13	NA	NA
TGTGCCAGCAGCTCGGAGAATGAAAAACTGTTTTTT	CASSSENEKLFF	TRBJ1-4	TRBV5-6	NA	NA
TGTGCCAGCAGCTTAACCGGGACAGGGGCTCACGAGCAGTACTTC	CASSLTGTGAHEQYF	TRBJ2-7	TRBV7-3	once	TRBD1
TGTGCCAGCAGTCAAACAGGGGAAGGCTACACCTTC	CASSQTGEGYTF	TRBJ1-2	TRBV7-8	once	TRBD1
TGTGCCAGCAGCAAAACTAGCGACGTTTCCTACGAGCAGTACTTC	CASSKTSDVSYEQYF	TRBJ2-7	TRBV9	NA	TRBD2
TGTGCCAGCAGCTTAGACAGGGAGAACTATGGCTACACCTTC	CASSLDRENYGYTF	TRBJ1-2	TRBV7-8	NA	NA
TGTGCCTGGAGAATCCGGGACAGGGGTTCACCCCTCCACTTT	CAWRIRDRGSPLHF	TRBJ1-6	TRBV30	NA	TRBD1
TGTGCCAGCAGCCAAGATAGCGGGAGCTACACCGGGGAGCTGTTTTTT	CASSQDSGSYTGELFF	TRBJ2-2	TRBV3-1/TRBV3-2	few	TRBD2
TGTGCCAGCAGTGACCCGGGACAGGGAAGAGATACGCAGTATTTT	CASSDPGQGRDTQYF	TRBJ2-3	TRBV6-4	NA	TRBD1
TGTGCCAGCGGCAGGGGGCCCCTCACAGATACGCAGTATTTT	CASGRGPLTDTQYF	TRBJ2-3	TRBV6-5	NA	TRBD1
TGTGCCAGCAGCTCGATGTCCCTGGGCGCTGAAGCTTTCTTT	CASSSMSLGAEAFF	TRBJ1-1	TRBV9	NA	NA
TGTGCCAGCAGCTTAGTGGGGGGGAGCTCCTACGAGCAGTACTTC	CASSLVGGSSYEQYF	TRBJ2-7	TRBV7-2	NA	TRBD2
TGTGCCAGCAGCTTGGCAGCTGGAAACACCATATATTTT	CASSLAAGNTIYF	TRBJ1-3	TRBV5-6	NA	NA
TGCAGTGCTAGTGCGTTCCGAGCGGGGGGGCAGGGAACCTACAATGAGCAGTTCTTC	CSASAFRAGGQGTYNEQFF	TRBJ2-1	TRBV20-1	once	TRBD2
TGTGCCAGCATCCTAAGCGCGGGGGCCGGCACAGATACGCAGTATTTT	CASILSAGAGTDTQYF	TRBJ2-3	TRBV7-2	NA	NA
TGTGCCAGCAGCCAAGATCTCACAGGGGGCAATGAAAAACTGTTTTTT	CASSQDLTGGNEKLFF	TRBJ1-4	TRBV3-1/TRBV3-2	once	TRBD1
TGTGCCAGCAGTGAATGGTCGCTGGCCTCCTACAATGAGCAGTTCTTC	CASSEWSLASYNEQFF	TRBJ2-1	TRBV25-1	NA	NA
TGTGCCAGCACGGCCGGGACAGAGAACACTGAAGCTTTCTTT	CASTAGTENTEAFF	TRBJ1-1	TRBV2	NA	TRBD1
TGTGCCAGCAGTCGGGACTACCAATACGAGCAGTACTTC	CASSRDYQYEQYF	TRBJ2-7	TRBV6-5	once	TRBD2
TGTGCCTGGAGTACAGGGTACATGGGTGAAAAACTGTTTTTT	CAWSTGYMGEKLFF	TRBJ1-4	TRBV30	NA	NA
TGTGCCAGCAGTTTATCAGGGCCCCTTCGGGAGCAGTACTTC	CASSLSGPLREQYF	TRBJ2-7	TRBV28	NA	NA
TGCAGCGCCGTGGGGGGGGCCGTCCATGAGCAGTTCTTC	CSAVGGAVHEQFF	TRBJ2-1	TRBV29-1	once	NA
TGTGCCAGCAGTTATTATCAGGGCGTCCCTGAAGCTTTCTTT	CASSYYQGVPEAFF	TRBJ1-1	TRBV6-5	NA	NA
TGTGCCAGCAGCCACAAGCTGGGACAGCTAGGGAGAGCTTTCTTT	CASSHKLGQLGRAFF	TRBJ1-1	TRBV4-2	NA	TRBD1
TGTGCCAGCACCCTATCGCCTGGGGCCAACGTCCTGACTTTC	CASTLSPGANVLTF	TRBJ2-6	TRBV9	NA	NA
TGTGCCAGCAGTCGGGGGGACCTGAACACTGAAGCTTTCTTT	CASSRGDLNTEAFF	TRBJ1-1	TRBV6-5	NA	NA
TGTGCCAGCTCACCACCGATGCGGAAACCTACGCAGTATTTT	CASSPPMRKPTQYF	TRBJ2-3	TRBV18	NA	NA
TGTGCCAGCAGTTTGGTGGGACTCGCCTACGAGCAGTACTTC	CASSLVGLAYEQYF	TRBJ2-7	TRBV27	NA	NA
TGTGCCAGCAGCTTGGGGAGGGTGCCTGGCGATGAGCAGTTCTTC	CASSLGRVPGDEQFF	TRBJ2-1	TRBV5-4	NA	NA
TGTGCCAGCAGCCAAGTATTAACAGGGGGCGCCAGTGGCTACACCTTC	CASSQVLTGGASGYTF	TRBJ1-2	TRBV3-1/TRBV3-2	NA	TRBD1
TGTGCCAGCACCTTACCGGGGGAAAAGACCCAGTACTTC	CASTLPGEKTQYF	TRBJ2-5	TRBV11-2	NA	NA
TGCGCCAGCAGCTTGGGACCACGGGGGGCCCCCGGGGAGCTGTTTTTT	CASSLGPRGAPGELFF	TRBJ2-2	TRBV5-1	NA	NA
TGCGCCAGCAGCCAAGCCGGGAATAATTCACCCCTCCACTTT	CASSQAGNNSPLHF	TRBJ1-6	TRBV4-1	NA	NA
TGTGCCAGTCGCCCCGACAGGGACTCCTACGAGCAGTACTTC	CASRPDRDSYEQYF	TRBJ2-7	TRBV7-2	NA	TRBD1
TGTGCCAGCAGTGCTGGCTTCCGTAGCACAGATACGCAGTATTTT	CASSAGFRSTDTQYF	TRBJ2-3	TRBV2	NA	NA
TGTGCCAGTAGGACCAGCAGCGGGATCTACGAGCAGTACTTC	CASRTSSGIYEQYF	TRBJ2-7	TRBV19	NA	TRBD2
TGCGCCAGCAGCTCTGGACAGGCGGGCACAGATACGCAGTATTTT	CASSSGQAGTDTQYF	TRBJ2-3	TRBV5-1	NA	TRBD1
TGCGCCAGCAGCCGTGGACAGAACCAAGAGACCCAGTACTTC	CASSRGQNQETQYF	TRBJ2-5	TRBV5-1	NA	NA
TGTGCCAGCTCGCTTGGGCCCTTGAACACTGAAGCTTTCTTT	CASSLGPLNTEAFF	TRBJ1-1	TRBV6-5	NA	NA
TGTGCCAGCTCACCACCGGTGGGACTTTACGAGCAGTACTTC	CASSPPVGLYEQYF	TRBJ2-7	TRBV18	NA	NA
TGTGCCAGTAGTATCCTACTAGCGGGCCGATCGGGCAATGAGCAGTTCTTC	CASSILLAGRSGNEQFF	TRBJ2-1	TRBV19	NA	TRBD2
TGTGCCAGTAGCTTCGCGGACCCGACGGGAGTAGGCTACACCTTC	CASSFADPTGVGYTF	TRBJ1-2	TRBV19	once	NA
TGTGCCAGCAGGAGGACAGGGGAAGATAATTCACCCCTCCACTTT	CASRRTGEDNSPLHF	TRBJ1-6	TRBV4-2	NA	TRBD1
TGCGCCAGCAGTCTAGACTGGACAGGCCCAATTCTCCCTAGAAATGAAAAACTGTTTTTT	CASSLDWTGPILPRNEKLFF	TRBJ1-4	TRBV10-1	few	TRBD1
TGTGCCAGCAGCTTAGATCGGGACAACACAGCCAAAAACATTCAGTACTTC	CASSLDRDNTAKNIQYF	TRBJ2-4	TRBV3-1/TRBV3-2	NA	NA
TGTGCCAGCAGCCTACGGACAGAAAGCTACGAGCAGTACTTC	CASSLRTESYEQYF	TRBJ2-7	TRBV7-9	NA	NA
TGTGCCGGTCGGGACAGGGGGATCTCCACGAACACTGAAGCTTTCTTT	CAGRDRGISTNTEAFF	TRBJ1-1	TRBV19	NA	TRBD1
TGTGCCAGCAGCTTAGGTCCTAGCGGGGGGGTCCAAGAGACCCAGTACTTC	CASSLGPSGGVQETQYF	TRBJ2-5	TRBV11-2	NA	TRBD2
TGTGCCAGCAGCCAAGGGCCGGGACAGTACTTC	CASSQGPGQYF	TRBJ2-7	TRBV3-1/TRBV3-2	NA	NA
TGCGCCAGCAGCTTGGGCCTCAGGGATGGTCAGTACTTC	CASSLGLRDGQYF	TRBJ2-5	TRBV5-1	NA	NA
TGCGCCAGCAGTCAATCGATAGGGGTGAATACTGAAGCTTTCTTT	CASSQSIGVNTEAFF	TRBJ1-1	TRBV23-1	NA	NA
TGTGCCAGTAGTCCTCCTAGCGGTACCTACGAGCAGTACTTC	CASSPPSGTYEQYF	TRBJ2-7	TRBV19	NA	TRBD2
TGTGCCAGCAGCATTGAAACAGGGGCCCTAAACACTGAAGCTTTCTTT	CASSIETGALNTEAFF	TRBJ1-1	TRBV7-9	NA	TRBD1
TGTGCCAGCAGCCACGATAGCGGTTCCTACAATGAGCAGTTCTTC	CASSHDSGSYNEQFF	TRBJ2-1	TRBV11-1	NA	NA